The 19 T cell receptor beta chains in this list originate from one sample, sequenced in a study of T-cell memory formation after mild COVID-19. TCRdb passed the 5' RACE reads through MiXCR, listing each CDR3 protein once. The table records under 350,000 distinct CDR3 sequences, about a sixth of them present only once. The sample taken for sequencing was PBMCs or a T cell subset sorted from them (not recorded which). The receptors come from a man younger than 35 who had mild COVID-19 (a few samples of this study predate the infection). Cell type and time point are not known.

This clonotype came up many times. CDR3 protein: CASSSSLAGSSYEQYF. CDR3 nucleotide sequence: TGCGCCAGCAGCTCCTCACTAGCGGGAAGCTCCTACGAGCAGTACTTC. The V call is TRBV5-1, the J call TRBJ2-7; 10 bases match TRBD2. Per germline, CDR1 SGHRS and CDR2 YFSETQ. CDR3 length: 16 residues. Unmatched junction bases numbered 6, after V lost 3 bases and J lost 0 bases.

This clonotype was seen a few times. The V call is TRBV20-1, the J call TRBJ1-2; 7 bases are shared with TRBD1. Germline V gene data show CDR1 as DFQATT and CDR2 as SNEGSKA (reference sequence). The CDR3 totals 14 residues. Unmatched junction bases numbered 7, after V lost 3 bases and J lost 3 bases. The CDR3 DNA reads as TGCAGTGCTAGCCGACAGGGACGAGACTATGGCTACACCTTC. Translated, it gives CSASRQGRDYGYTF.

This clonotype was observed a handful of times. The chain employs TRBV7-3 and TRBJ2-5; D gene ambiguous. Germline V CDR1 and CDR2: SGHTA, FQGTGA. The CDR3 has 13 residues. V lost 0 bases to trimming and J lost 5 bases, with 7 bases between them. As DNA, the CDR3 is TGTGCCAGCAGCTTAACGGTCAGGGAGACCCAGTACTTC. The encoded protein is CASSLTVRETQYF.

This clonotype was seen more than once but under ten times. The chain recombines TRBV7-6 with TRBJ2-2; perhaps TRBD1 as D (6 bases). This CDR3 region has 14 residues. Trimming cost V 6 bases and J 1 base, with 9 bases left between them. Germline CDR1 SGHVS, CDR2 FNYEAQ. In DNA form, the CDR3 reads TGTGCCAGCAGATCGGACAGGAACACCGGGGAGCTGTTTTTT. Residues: CASRSDRNTGELFF.

CDR3 DNA sequence: TGTGCCAGCAGTCCCTCGGGGCGGGGAGGCACAGATACGCAGTATTTT. Translated: CASSPSGRGGTDTQYF. The chain employs TRBV12-3 or TRBV12-4 and TRBJ2-3, with a possible D match to TRBD2 (6 bases). The CDR3 covers 16 residues. V dropped 5 bases and J dropped 1 base, with 16 bases sitting between them.

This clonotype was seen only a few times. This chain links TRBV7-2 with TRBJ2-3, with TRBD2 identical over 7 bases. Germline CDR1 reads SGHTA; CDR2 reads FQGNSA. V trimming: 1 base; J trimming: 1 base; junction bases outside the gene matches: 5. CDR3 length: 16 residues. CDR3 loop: CASSLVASGRTDTQYF. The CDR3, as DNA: TGTGCCAGCAGCTTAGTAGCTAGCGGACGCACAGATACGCAGTATTTT.

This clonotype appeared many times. CDR3: CASQNFGNTEAFF. The CDR3 DNA follows: TGTGCCAGCCAGAACTTTGGGAACACTGAAGCTTTCTTT. This chain connects TRBV11-2 to TRBJ1-1, with D uncertain. Germline CDR1 SGHAT, CDR2 FQNNGV. The CDR3 loop spans 13 amino acids. V was pared by 8 bases and J by 1 base, with 11 bases between.

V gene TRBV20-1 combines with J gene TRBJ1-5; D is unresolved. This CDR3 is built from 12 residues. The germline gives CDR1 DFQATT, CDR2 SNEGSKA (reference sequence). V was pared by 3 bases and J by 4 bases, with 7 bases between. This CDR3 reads CSARRHNQPQHF. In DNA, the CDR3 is TGCAGTGCTAGGCGTCATAATCAGCCCCAGCATTTT.

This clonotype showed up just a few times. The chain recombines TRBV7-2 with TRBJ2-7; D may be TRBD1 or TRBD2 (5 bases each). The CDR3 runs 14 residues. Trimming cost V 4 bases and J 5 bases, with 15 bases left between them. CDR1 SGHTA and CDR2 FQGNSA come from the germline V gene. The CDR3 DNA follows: TGTGCCAGCAGCTCAGCAGGGACGTTGGACGAGCAGTACTTC. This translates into CASSSAGTLDEQYF.

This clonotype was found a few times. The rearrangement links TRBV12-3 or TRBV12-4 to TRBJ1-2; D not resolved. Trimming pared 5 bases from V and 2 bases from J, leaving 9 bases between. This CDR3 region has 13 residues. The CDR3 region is CASSVLANYGYTF. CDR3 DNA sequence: TGTGCCAGCAGTGTCCTGGCCAACTATGGCTACACCTTC.

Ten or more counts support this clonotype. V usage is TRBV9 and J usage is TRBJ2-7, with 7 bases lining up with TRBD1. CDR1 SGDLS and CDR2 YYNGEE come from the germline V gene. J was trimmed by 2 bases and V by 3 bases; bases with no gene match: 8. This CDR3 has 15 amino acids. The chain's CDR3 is CASSASPQGAYEQYF. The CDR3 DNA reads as TGTGCCAGCAGCGCGAGCCCTCAGGGGGCCTACGAGCAGTACTTC.

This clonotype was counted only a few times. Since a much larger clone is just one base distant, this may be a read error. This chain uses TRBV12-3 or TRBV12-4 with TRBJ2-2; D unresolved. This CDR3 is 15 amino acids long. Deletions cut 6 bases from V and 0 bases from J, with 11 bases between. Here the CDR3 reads CASRTEFPNTGELFF. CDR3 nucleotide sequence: TGTGCCAGCAGGACCGAGTTCCCGAACACCGGGGAGCTGTTTTTT.

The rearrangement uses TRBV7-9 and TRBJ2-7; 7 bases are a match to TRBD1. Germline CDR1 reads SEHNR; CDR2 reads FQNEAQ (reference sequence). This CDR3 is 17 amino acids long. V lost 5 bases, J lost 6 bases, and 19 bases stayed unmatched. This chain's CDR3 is CASSNPDRPPLVGEQYF. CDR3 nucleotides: TGTGCCAGCAGCAATCCGGACAGGCCTCCACTGGTCGGCGAGCAGTACTTC.

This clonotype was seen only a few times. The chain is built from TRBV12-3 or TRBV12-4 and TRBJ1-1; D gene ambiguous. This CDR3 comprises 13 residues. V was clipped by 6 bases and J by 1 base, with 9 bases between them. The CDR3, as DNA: TGTGCCAGCAGCCGGGGATCGAACACTGAAGCTTTCTTT. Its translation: CASSRGSNTEAFF.

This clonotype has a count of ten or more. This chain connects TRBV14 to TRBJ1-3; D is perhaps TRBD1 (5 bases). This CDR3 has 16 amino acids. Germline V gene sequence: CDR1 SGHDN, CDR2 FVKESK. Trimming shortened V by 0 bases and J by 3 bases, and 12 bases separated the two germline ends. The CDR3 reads CASSQDPGRIGNTIYF. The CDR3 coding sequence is TGTGCCAGCAGCCAAGACCCAGGGAGGATTGGAAACACCATATATTTT.

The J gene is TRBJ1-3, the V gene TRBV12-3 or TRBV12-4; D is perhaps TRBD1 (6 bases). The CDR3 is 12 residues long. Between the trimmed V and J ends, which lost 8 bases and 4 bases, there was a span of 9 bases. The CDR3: CASPGGGNTIYF. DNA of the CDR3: TGTGCCAGCCCGGGGGGCGGAAACACCATATATTTT.

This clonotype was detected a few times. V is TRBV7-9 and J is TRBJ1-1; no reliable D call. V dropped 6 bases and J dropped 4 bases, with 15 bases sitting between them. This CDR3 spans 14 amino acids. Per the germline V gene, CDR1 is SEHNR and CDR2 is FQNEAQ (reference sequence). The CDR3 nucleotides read TGTGCCAGCAGACCTTCAGGAGGCGTCACTGAAGCTTTCTTT. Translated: CASRPSGGVTEAFF.

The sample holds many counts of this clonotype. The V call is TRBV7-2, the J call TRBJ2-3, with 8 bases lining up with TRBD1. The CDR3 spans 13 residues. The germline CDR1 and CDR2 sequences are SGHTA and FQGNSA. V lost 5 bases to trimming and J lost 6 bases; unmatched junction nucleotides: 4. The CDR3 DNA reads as TGTGCCAGCAGCCCCCAGGGGGCGGATACGCAGTATTTT. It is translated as CASSPQGADTQYF.

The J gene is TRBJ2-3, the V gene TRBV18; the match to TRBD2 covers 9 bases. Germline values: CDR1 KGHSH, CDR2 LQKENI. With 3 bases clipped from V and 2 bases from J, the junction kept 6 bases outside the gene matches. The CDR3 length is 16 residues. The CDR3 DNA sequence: TGTGCCAGCTCACCGTCCCTAGCGGGGCTCACAGATACGCAGTATTTT. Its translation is CASSPSLAGLTDTQYF.